A selection of T cell receptor beta chains follows, all from one sample in a study of shared clonotypes between healthy human individuals. Only in-frame clones appear in the TCRdb table, and some are missing; sequencing was by immunoSEQ multiplex PCR. The sample lists some 2,100,000 clones, 90% to 97% occurring once. Sequenced sample: naive CD4+ T cells sorted from blood. These receptors were obtained from a man between 18 and 29 years old in good health. Both conserved end residues are part of each CDR3. D genes are given only for firm matches. For some rows the clone size is stated as once, few or many, or as a class when expanded; others skip it.

. TRBD2 TRBJ2-5 TRBV5-4 TGTGCCAGCAGCCGGACTGAGCGGGGGGCCGCGGAGACCCAGTACTTC CASSRTERGAAETQYF
. TRBD1 TRBJ1-6 TRBV6-1 TGTGCCAGCAGCCCCGGGGACAGGGTGGACTCACCCCTCCACTTT CASSPGDRVDSPLHF
. . TRBJ1-4 TRBV4-1 TGCGCCAGCAGGTCTACAACTAATGAAAAACTGTTTTTT CASRSTTNEKLFF
. TRBD1 TRBJ1-1 TRBV6-7 TGTGCCAGCAGCTATCCGGGACAGTCTCTGAACACTGAAGCTTTCTTT CASSYPGQSLNTEAFF
few . TRBJ2-7 TRBV30 TGTGCCTGGAGTGTACTCCGTACGGGGACCGAGCAGTACTTC CAWSVLRTGTEQYF
. . TRBJ1-1 TRBV27 TGTGCCAGCAGTCCCAACCCGGTTACTGAAGCTTTCTTT CASSPNPVTEAFF
. . TRBJ2-2 TRBV19 TGTGCCAGTAGTATGGGCCCGCGGAACGGGGAGCTGTTTTTT CASSMGPRNGELFF
. TRBD1 TRBJ1-1 TRBV27 TGTGCCAGCAGTCCGAGACAGAGGACAGGTTGGGGGACTGAAGCTTTCTTT CASSPRQRTGWGTEAFF
. . TRBJ1-6 TRBV14 TGTGCCAGCAGCCAAGAGGACCACAGTTATTCACCCCTCCACTTT CASSQEDHSYSPLHF
. . TRBJ2-3 TRBV5-1 TGCGCCAGCAGCGACGGAGGGAGTGCAGATACGCAGTATTTT CASSDGGSADTQYF
. TRBD1 TRBJ1-2 TRBV11-2 TGTGCCAGCAGCACAGGGGGCGGGTATGGCTACACCTTC CASSTGGGYGYTF
. TRBD1 TRBJ1-3 TRBV19 TGTGCCAGTAGTATCATGGGACAGGCCTCTGGAAACACCATATATTTT CASSIMGQASGNTIYF
. TRBD1 TRBJ1-3 TRBV11-2 TGTGCCAGCAGCCCGGGACAGGGTAAAAACACCATATATTTT CASSPGQGKNTIYF
once TRBD2 TRBJ2-1 TRBV6-1 TGTGCCAGCAGTGAAGCGCGGCTAGCGGGAGGCGATGAGCAGTTCTTC CASSEARLAGGDEQFF
. . TRBJ2-3 TRBV18 TGTGCCAGCTCACCGCCGGGACTAGATACGCAGTATTTT CASSPPGLDTQYF
few . TRBJ2-7 TRBV25-1 TGTGCCAGCAGTGAATACTACGAGCAGTACTTC CASSEYYEQYF
. TRBD1 TRBJ1-2 TRBV18 TGTGCCAGCTCACCGCCCGGGACAGGGGGCTTCTATGGCTACACCTTC CASSPPGTGGFYGYTF
. . TRBJ2-3 TRBV6-5 TGTGCCAGCAGTTATGGGACCACAGATACGCAGTATTTT CASSYGTTDTQYF
. TRBD2 TRBJ2-1 TRBV11-2 TGTGCCAGCAGCCTCACTAGCGGATCCTACAATGAGCAGTTCTTC CASSLTSGSYNEQFF
few . TRBJ1-2 TRBV4-1 TGCGCCAGCAGCCAAGTCGCCAGGACGAACTATGGCTACACCTTC CASSQVARTNYGYTF
once . TRBJ2-5 TRBV5-1 TGCGCCAGCACCGAAGGACTTAGGGAGACCCAGTACTTC CASTEGLRETQYF
. . TRBJ2-7 TRBV19 TGTGCCAGTAGTATAGCGCAGGGTTCCTCCTACGAGCAGTACTTC CASSIAQGSSYEQYF
. . TRBJ1-2 TRBV7-8 TGTGCCAGCAGCTTACTTTCGGCGGCTGGCACCTTC CASSLLSAAGTF